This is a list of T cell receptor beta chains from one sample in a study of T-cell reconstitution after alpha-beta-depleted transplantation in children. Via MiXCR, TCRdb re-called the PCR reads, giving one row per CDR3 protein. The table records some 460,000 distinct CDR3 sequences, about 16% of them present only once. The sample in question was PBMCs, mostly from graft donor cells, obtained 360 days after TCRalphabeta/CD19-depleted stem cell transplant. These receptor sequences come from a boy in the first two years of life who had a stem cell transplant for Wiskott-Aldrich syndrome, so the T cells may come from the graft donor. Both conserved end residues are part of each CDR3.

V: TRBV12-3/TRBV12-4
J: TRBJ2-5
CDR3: CASSGTSWETQYF

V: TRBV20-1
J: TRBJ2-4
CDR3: CSASRGQGFFLAKNIQYF

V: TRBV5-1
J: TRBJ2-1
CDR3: CASSFTDWFYNEQFF

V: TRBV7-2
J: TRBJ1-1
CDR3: CASSLTTSRESVTEAFF

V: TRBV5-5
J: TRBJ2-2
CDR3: CASSFGAGNTGELFF

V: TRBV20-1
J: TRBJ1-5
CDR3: CSASFGTGRSNQPQHF

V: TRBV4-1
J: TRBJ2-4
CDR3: CASSQTWTDVIQYF

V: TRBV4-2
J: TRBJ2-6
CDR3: CASRTEAGANVLTF

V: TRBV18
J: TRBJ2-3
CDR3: CASSLRTSATDTQYF

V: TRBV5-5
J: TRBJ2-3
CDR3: CASSRYSGGGTDTQYF

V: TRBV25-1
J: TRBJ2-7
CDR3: CASRPTGGVPYEQYF

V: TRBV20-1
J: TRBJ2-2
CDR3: CSALRGLGLAANTGELFF

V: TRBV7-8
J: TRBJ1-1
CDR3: CASSLGHGNTEAFF